One TCR beta chain is described in this entry. The data are from a study of blood T cell repertoires in COVID-19. For the study at large: Acute and convalescent COVID-19 samples came from the United States, Italy and Spain. Sample material is recorded as cDNA or gDNA derived from T cells, B-cell-depleted T cells, or PBMCs.

In the study's own analysis: Amplification of reference gene primers was used by the study to estimate nucleated cell counts. TCRdb's copy holds only in-frame clones and misses some; the assay was immunoSEQ multiplex PCR. That table supplies the V and J calls and clone size; D and trimming were determined from the DNA. The top ten clones hold 5% to 6.5% of a sample with about 280,000 clones, 65% to 90% of them seen once. The clonotype was recovered from a man between 50 and 59 years old with active or convalescent COVID-19. Sequencing was performed on peripheral blood.

CDR3 nucleotides: TGTGCCAGCAGCTTAGTATCGGGACTAGGGGAGACCCAGTACTTC. Protein product: CASSLVSGLGETQYF. The V gene is TRBV7-8, the J gene TRBJ2-5, with 8 bases lining up with TRBD2. The CDR3 loop spans 15 amino acids. Germline V gene lookup returns CDR1 SGHVS and CDR2 FQNEAQ. The V segment lost 1 base and the J segment 5 bases; nucleotides outside the gene matches: 6.